These 23 T cell receptor beta chains share one sample of origin, sequenced in a study of CD8 T cells in ankylosing spondylitis. From the 5' RACE reads, TCRdb called clonotypes with MiXCR, one entry per CDR3 protein. The data contain under 250,000 distinct CDR3 sequences, over 9.5% of them singletons. What was sequenced was blood, either unsorted or a sorted T cell fraction (not recorded which). These receptors all come from a male donor with ankylosing spondylitis or in good health (not recorded which).

V usage is TRBV7-8 and J usage is TRBJ2-6; D is ambiguous. V lost 9 bases and J lost 2, with 11 bases in between. The CDR3 extends over 14 amino acids. CDR1 and CDR2 (germline): SGHVS, FQNEAQ. CDR3 loop: CARRSPPGANVLTF. For the CDR3, the DNA is TGTGCCAGGAGGTCCCCACCTGGGGCCAACGTCCTGACTTTC.

This clonotype was observed a handful of times. The J gene is TRBJ2-7, the V gene TRBV12-3 or TRBV12-4; perhaps TRBD2 as D (6 bases). V was trimmed by 3 bases and J by 6 bases, leaving 9 bases between them. The CDR3 runs to 12 residues. The CDR3, as DNA: TGTGCCAGCAGTTTTCCCGGGAGCGAGCAGTACTTC. It yields the protein CASSFPGSEQYF.

The chain has TRBV29-1 and TRBJ1-1; D is possibly TRBD1 (5 bases). V shed 6 bases and J shed 0 bases, with 11 bases lying between them. The CDR3 runs to 13 residues. Germline assignment: CDR1 SQVTM and CDR2 ANQGSEA. In DNA, the CDR3 is TGCAGCGTGGTGACAGTGCTGAACACTGAAGCTTTCTTT. This gives the protein CSVVTVLNTEAFF. The full variable domain, with the rest looked up from reference TRBV29-1 and TRBJ1-1, is SAVISQKPSRDICQRGTSLTIQCQVDSQVTMMFWYRQQPGQSLTLIATANQGSEATYESGFVIDKFPISRPNLTFSTLTVSNMSPEDSSIYLCSVVTVLNTEAFFGQGTRLTVV.

This clonotype was seen repeatedly, ten times or more. V gene TRBV4-1 combines with J gene TRBJ2-1; D is unclear. V lost 1 base and J lost 0, with 13 bases in between. CDR1 and CDR2 from the germline V gene are MGHRA and YSYEKL. The CDR3 has 17 residues. The CDR3 bases are TGCGCCAGCAGCCAAGCTCCGAGCTGGAGCTCCTACAATGAGCAGTTCTTC. Translation: CASSQAPSWSSYNEQFF.

The chain couples TRBV5-1 to TRBJ1-1; perhaps TRBD1 as D (5 bases). The ends were cut back, 4 bases at V and 8 bases at J, with 15 bases in the middle. The CDR3 contains 13 residues. Germline CDR1 is SGHRS and CDR2 is YFSETQ. Here the CDR3 DNA reads TGCGCCAGCAGCCTAGGGGAATTGGGCGAAGCTTTCTTT. It codes for CASSLGELGEAFF.

This clonotype was seen repeatedly, ten times or more. This chain links TRBV4-1 with TRBJ1-1, with D possibly TRBD1 on 5 matching bases. The length of the CDR3 is 15 residues. Germline CDR1 and CDR2: MGHRA and YSYEKL. V dropped 1 base and J dropped 7 bases, with 16 bases sitting between them. The CDR3 region is CASSQGLSRDREAFF. DNA of the CDR3: TGCGCCAGCAGCCAAGGCCTAAGCCGGGACCGTGAAGCTTTCTTT.

This clonotype occurred many times. This chain uses TRBV9 with TRBJ2-5; D is unresolved. Trimming took off 4 bases at V and 4 bases at J, with 14 bases between the two ends. The CDR3 is made up of 14 amino acids. Germline assignment: CDR1 SGDLS and CDR2 YYNGEE. CDR3 sequence reads: CASSPRTVVETQYF. In DNA form, the CDR3 reads TGTGCCAGCAGCCCACGGACCGTTGTAGAGACCCAGTACTTC.

The chain combines TRBV5-4 with TRBJ2-3, with 13 bases fitting TRBD2. The CDR3 runs 19 residues. Germline V gene sequence: CDR1 SGHNT, CDR2 YYREEE (reference sequence). Trimming removed 0 bases from V and 1 base from J; junction bases left unmatched: 8. The CDR3 bases are TGTGCCAGCAGCTTGGGGCCCGGGACTAGCGGGGAACGCACAGATACGCAGTATTTT. Amino acids: CASSLGPGTSGERTDTQYF.

This clonotype was counted at least ten times. The chain recombines TRBV27 with TRBJ1-4; possibly TRBD1 for D (5 bases). The germline V and J ends were trimmed by 3 bases and 5 bases, with 10 bases remaining between them. Per the germline V gene, CDR1 is MNHEY and CDR2 is SMNVEV (reference sequence). This CDR3 spans 14 amino acids. DNA for the CDR3: TGTGCCAGCAGTTTCGGCAGGGTAAATGAAAAACTGTTTTTT. This encodes CASSFGRVNEKLFF.

This clonotype was seen repeatedly, ten times or more. V usage is TRBV12-3 or TRBV12-4 and J usage is TRBJ1-4; the match to TRBD1 covers 8 bases. The CDR3 totals 14 residues. The V segment lost 0 bases and the J segment 11 bases; nucleotides outside the gene matches: 5. The CDR3, as DNA: TGTGCCAGCAGTTTAGCCCGGACAGGGCAGAAACTGTTTTTT. Its translation: CASSLARTGQKLFF.

This clonotype was counted ten times or more. The CDR3 protein is CSVVSGSYNEQFF. The CDR3 DNA reads as TGCAGCGTTGTCTCGGGGTCCTACAATGAGCAGTTCTTC. The chain employs TRBV29-1 and TRBJ2-1, with D perhaps matching TRBD2 (5 bases). Between the trimmed V and J ends, which lost 4 bases and 1 base, there was a span of 8 bases. From germline, CDR1 is SQVTM and CDR2 ANQGSEA. The CDR3 spans 13 residues.

This clonotype was counted at least ten times. The gene calls are TRBV20-1 and TRBJ1-5; 8 bases are a match to TRBD1. The CDR3 length is 15 residues. With V trimmed by 3 bases and J by 6 bases, 10 bases remained unmatched. The germline V gene encodes CDR1 DFQATT and CDR2 SNEGSKA (reference sequence). CDR3 sequence: CSASNDRGWSQPQHF. The CDR3 nucleotides read TGCAGTGCTAGCAACGACAGGGGTTGGAGTCAGCCCCAGCATTTT.

This clonotype came up many times. J is TRBJ1-1 and V is TRBV6-5, with D maybe TRBD1 (6 bases). V lost 2 bases to trimming and J lost 1 base, with 11 bases between them. The germline V gene has CDR1 MNHEY and CDR2 SVGAGI. This CDR3 spans 15 amino acids. The CDR3, as DNA: TGTGCCAGCAGTTACCCGGGACACCCGAACACTGAAGCTTTCTTT. The encoded protein is CASSYPGHPNTEAFF.

This clonotype came up many times. The chain is built from TRBV27 and TRBJ2-1; TRBD1 might be the D (6 bases). V lost 0 bases and J 7 bases, leaving 7 bases between the germline ends. The CDR3 spans 13 residues. Germline CDR1 is MNHEY and CDR2 is SMNVEV (reference sequence). The CDR3, as DNA: TGTGCCAGCAGTTTATCGGGGACAAATGAGCAGTTCTTC. Residues: CASSLSGTNEQFF.

This clonotype was seen at least ten times. This chain links TRBV11-2 with TRBJ1-3; D is uncertain. Germline lookup yields CDR1 SGHAT and CDR2 FQNNGV. This CDR3 has 13 amino acids. Trimming took 5 bases from V and 1 from J, leaving 6 bases between them. CDR3 residues: CASSPMSGNTIYF. The DNA of the CDR3 is TGTGCCAGCAGCCCCATGTCTGGAAACACCATATATTTT.

Many counts were recorded for this clonotype. The gene calls are TRBV3-1 and TRBJ2-2; D is perhaps TRBD2 (5 bases). The length of the CDR3 is 15 residues. The germline CDR1 and CDR2 sequences are LGHDT and YNNKEL (reference sequence). With 5 bases removed from V and 4 bases from J, the gap between germline ends came to 14 bases. The CDR3 DNA reads as TGTGCCAGCAGCAATAGATTCGGGGTCACCGGGGAGCTGTTTTTT. It translates to CASSNRFGVTGELFF.

This clonotype was detected many times. The V gene is TRBV2, the J gene TRBJ2-2; 13 bases line up with TRBD2. The CDR3 sequence is 15 residues long. V lost 6 bases, J lost 5 bases, and 3 bases stayed unmatched. Germline CDR1 and CDR2: SNHLY and FYNNEI. This CDR3 is CASSQTSGGTGELFF. The CDR3 DNA reads as TGTGCCAGCAGCCAGACTAGCGGGGGGACCGGGGAGCTGTTTTTT.

This clonotype was recorded many times. This chain links TRBV20-1 with TRBJ2-1, with 8 bases matching TRBD1. Germline lookup yields CDR1 DFQATT and CDR2 SNEGSKA (reference sequence). The CDR3 covers 17 residues. Unmatched junction bases numbered 19, after V lost 5 bases and J lost 7 bases. The CDR3 is CSAVDRVRAIPGNEQFF. The CDR3, as DNA: TGCAGTGCTGTGGACAGGGTGCGTGCGATCCCGGGGAATGAGCAGTTCTTC.

This clonotype has a count of ten or more. The chain recombines TRBV20-1 with TRBJ2-5; D is perhaps TRBD1 (6 bases). Trimming removed 5 bases at V and 1 base at J, with 11 bases between. Germline V CDR1 and CDR2: DFQATT, SNEGSKA (reference sequence). This CDR3 region has 13 residues. CDR3: CSAPRDIQETQYF. CDR3 bases: TGCAGTGCTCCCCGGGACATCCAAGAGACCCAGTACTTC.

This clonotype has a handful of counts. The V and J genes are TRBV10-1 and TRBJ2-5, with 8 bases fitting TRBD2. Germline lookup yields CDR1 WNHNN and CDR2 SYGVQD (reference sequence). This CDR3 region has 16 residues. J was trimmed by 1 base and V by 4 bases; bases with no gene match: 8. The chain's CDR3 is CASSVGSSGFQETQYF. The CDR3 nucleotides read TGCGCCAGCAGTGTTGGGTCTAGCGGGTTCCAAGAGACCCAGTACTTC.

Ten or more counts support this clonotype. The chain joins TRBV20-1 to TRBJ1-2; the D gene is possibly TRBD1 (5 bases). The CDR3 spans 15 residues. Between the trimmed V and J ends, which lost 0 bases and 1 base, there was a span of 12 bases. Germline V gives CDR1 DFQATT, CDR2 SNEGSKA (reference sequence). The CDR3: CSARDFGGGNYGYTF. CDR3 sequence (DNA): TGCAGTGCTAGAGATTTCGGGGGAGGTAACTATGGCTACACCTTC.

A few counts support this clonotype. A much larger clonotype is one base distant, so this may be a read error. The gene calls are TRBV9 and TRBJ1-2, with 9 bases fitting TRBD1. The germline CDR1 and CDR2 sequences are SGDLS and YYNGEE. This CDR3 has 16 residues. CDR3 sequence: CANSVAPPGQGYGYTF. CDR3 bases: TGTGCCAACAGCGTAGCTCCCCCGGGACAGGGCTATGGCTACACCTTC. Supplemented by reference TRBV9 and TRBJ1-2, the full variable domain reads DSGVTQTPKHLITATGQRVTLRCSPRSGDLSVYWYQQSLDQGLQFLIQYYNGEERAKGNILERFSAQQFPDLHSELNLSSLELGDSALYFCANSVAPPGQGYGYTFGSGTRLTVV.

This clonotype appeared many times. This sequence joins TRBV29-1 and TRBJ2-5; 9 positions agree with TRBD1. The CDR3 totals 13 residues. V gave up 3 bases and J gave up 4 bases; unmatched junction bases: 3. The germline gives CDR1 SQVTM, CDR2 ANQGSEA. CDR3 sequence: CSVEETGGETQYF. As DNA, the CDR3 is TGCAGCGTTGAGGAGACAGGGGGAGAGACCCAGTACTTC.